The clone carrying this T cell receptor (beta chain) was picked up many times. The investigators amplified TCR beta CDR3 regions from RNA transcripts. The HTBI primer set served for first-round RT-PCR of the TCR CDR3. Using its own MiXCR run on the multiplex PCR reads, TCRdb lists one record per CDR3 protein. The sample records 500,000 to 750,000 distinct CDR3 sequences, more than 15% being singletons. The record originates from a study of T cells in Graves' hyperthyroidism and ophthalmopathy. Absence of ophthalmopathy progression within 18 months defined stable Graves' hyperthyroidism. V lost 1 base to trimming and J lost 5 bases; unmatched junction nucleotides: 9. The CDR3 extends over 17 amino acids. Germline loops: CDR1 KGHDR, CDR2 SFDVKD.

This TCR was recovered from a woman in her twenties or thirties with Graves' hyperthyroidism. The chain couples TRBV24-1 to TRBJ2-1; 8 positions agree with TRBD2. Source material: blood. CDR3 coding DNA: TGTGCCACCAGTGATTTACCAAGCGGGAGAGGCAACAATGAGCAGTTCTTC. As protein: CATSDLPSGRGNNEQFF.